The 9 T cell receptor beta chains listed next were all sequenced from one sample in a study of blood T cell repertoires in COVID-19 (dated by TCRdb to 2020 to 2022). Library generation was performed with the immunoSEQ multiplex PCR assay. TCRdb stores this immuneACCESS table with in-frame sequences only. Part of the clones is absent; in the studies checked, under half of the shortfall reflects unresolved V genes, and no reason is known for the rest. The sample yields nearly 50,000 clones; under 90% were counted once. The top ten constitute 5% to 7% of the sample. Sequencing was performed on peripheral blood. Receptors were obtained from a woman aged 60 to 75 with acute or convalescent COVID-19.

The J gene is TRBJ2-7, the V gene TRBV29-1, with 10 positions matching TRBD1. Germline V CDR1 and CDR2: SQVTM, ANQGSEA. This CDR3 is built from 17 residues. V was clipped by 1 base and J by 7 bases; unmatched bases: 16. DNA for the CDR3: TGCAGCGTTGAAGGGATAAGGGGACAGGGGACCTTGAGGGAGCAGTACTTC. This codes for CSVEGIRGQGTLREQYF.

The sample holds many counts of this clone. This chain links TRBV27 with TRBJ2-7, with 8 bases aligning to TRBD1. Germline trimming cut 6 bases from V and 3 bases from J; bases unmatched to any gene: 10. Germline V lookup: CDR1 MNHEY, CDR2 SMNVEV (reference sequence). The CDR3 consists of 15 residues. The CDR3 region is CASSPGAGGIYEQYF. As DNA, the CDR3 is TGTGCCAGCAGCCCGGGGGCAGGGGGCATCTACGAGCAGTACTTC.

The J gene is TRBJ1-2, the V gene TRBV5-5; TRBD1 aligns across 8 bases. CDR3 length: 14 amino acids. V trimming: 0 bases; J trimming: 5 bases; junction bases outside the gene matches: 3. Germline V gives CDR1 SGHKS, CDR2 YYEKEE (reference sequence). Here the CDR3 reads CASSLGDRMYGYTF. In nucleotides, the CDR3 is TGTGCCAGCAGCTTGGGGGACAGGATGTATGGCTACACCTTC.

The chain employs TRBV4-3 and TRBJ2-7, with 12 bases fitting TRBD2. Trimming removed 0 bases from V and 3 bases from J; junction bases left unmatched: 3. The CDR3 is 16 amino acids. CDR1 and CDR2 (germline): LGHNA, YSLEER. CDR3 nucleotides: TGCGCCAGCAGCCAAGAGACTAGCGGGAGAGACTACGAGCAGTACTTC. The encoded protein is CASSQETSGRDYEQYF.

The chain has TRBV21-1 and TRBJ2-2; TRBD1 reflects the table's D call only, with no check against the DNA. TRBV21-1 is assigned pseudogene status. CDR3 length equals 15 residues. CDR3 bases: TGTGCCAGCAGCCTCCCAGGGGGGCTAACCGGGGAGCTGTTTTTT. Protein sequence: CASSLPGGLTGELFF.

The chain carries TRBV10-3 and TRBJ1-2; no firm D call. The V end lost 4 bases, the J end lost 5 bases, and 8 bases lay between the germline ends. Germline V gene lookup returns CDR1 ENHRY and CDR2 SYGVKD. This CDR3 is 12 amino acids long. The CDR3 spells CAISGRGYGYTF. Written as DNA, the CDR3 is TGTGCCATCAGTGGACGGGGTTATGGCTACACCTTC.

The CDR3 reads CASSLRKGGQGDNEQFF. The CDR3 nucleotides are TGTGCCAGCAGCCTCCGCAAGGGGGGACAGGGTGACAATGAGCAGTTCTTC. The chain combines TRBV14 with TRBJ2-1, with TRBD1 matching over 9 bases. The CDR3 covers 17 residues. In germline, CDR1 is SGHDN, CDR2 FVKESK. Losses at the gene ends were 4 bases for V and 5 bases for J; bases not matched to a gene: 12.

The DNA of the CDR3 is TGTGCCAGCTCACGTGACAGGGGGCTATCTGGAAACACCATATATTTT. The encoded protein is CASSRDRGLSGNTIYF. The chain has TRBV18 and TRBJ1-3; 10 nucleotides line up with TRBD1. The CDR3 totals 16 residues. J was trimmed by 1 base and V by 4 bases; bases with no gene match: 4. CDR1 KGHSH and CDR2 LQKENI come from the germline V gene.

This chain connects TRBV12-3 or TRBV12-4 to TRBJ2-5; D not certain. The CDR3 contains 13 residues. V lost 1 base and J lost 5, with 8 bases in between. CDR3 protein: CASSLGSRETQYF. The CDR3 DNA reads as TGTGCCAGCAGTTTAGGCTCCCGGGAGACCCAGTACTTC.